This TCR beta chain was obtained from a study of blood T cell repertoires in COVID-19. Study information: Samples came from the United States, Italy and Spain, spanning acute and convalescent COVID-19. PBMCs, B-cell-depleted T cells, or T cells were the source of the cDNA or gDNA that made up the material.

Trimming pared 2 bases from V and 6 bases from J, leaving 15 bases between. The germline CDR1 and CDR2 sequences are SGHRS and YFSETQ. CDR3 size: 15 residues. In the authors' methods: Reference gene primers were amplified, and this amplification served to estimate nucleated cell counts. This table comes from immunoSEQ multiplex PCR, and its TCRdb copy is limited to in-frame clones, with some not included. The V and J calls and clone size were taken over from that table, and D and trimming were inferred from the DNA. The sample contains fewer than 150,000 clones, more than 80% of which appear only once.

The sample comprised peripheral blood. This sequence originates from a woman aged 40 to 49 with acute or convalescent COVID-19. The rearrangement uses TRBV5-1 and TRBJ2-1, with D possibly matching TRBD1 (6 bases). CDR3 in amino acids: CASSFGDQGSNEQFF. Here the CDR3 DNA reads TGCGCCAGCAGCTTTGGGGATCAGGGGTCCAATGAGCAGTTCTTC.